This note documents a single T cell receptor beta chain sequence. No antigen is known for it. CDR3 length: 14 residues. The V end lost 5 bases, the J end lost 6 bases, and 16 bases lay between the germline ends. Germline V lookup: CDR1 MNHEY, CDR2 SVGAGI. These data are taken from a study of shared clonotypes between healthy human individuals. Overall study results and limits: Sampling used blood alone; tissue repertoires probably differ.

Naive CD8 isolation took CD45RO-negative cells positively selected for CCR7 and excluded terminally differentiated effector memory CD45RA+ cells. The table came from immunoSEQ multiplex PCR; TCRdb's copy has only in-frame clones and leaves some out. The sample lists about 1,900,000 clones; approximately 95% were seen once. The sequence came from a man between 18 and 29 years old in good health. The sequenced sample was naive CD8+ T cells sorted from blood. V is TRBV6-5 and J is TRBJ1-1; D perhaps matches TRBD1 (6 bases). The CDR3 reads CASSLPGAGAEAFF. The CDR3 bases are TGTGCCAGCAGTCTTCCAGGGGCTGGGGCTGAAGCTTTCTTT.